This T cell receptor (beta chain) was identified in a study of CD8 T cells in ankylosing spondylitis (dated by TCRdb to 2015 to 2018). Context from the whole study: The study set out to find disease-linked TCR variants by profiling T cell receptor beta repertoires in ankylosing spondylitis patients and healthy donors. Samples of peripheral blood were taken, and for ankylosing spondylitis patients, synovial fluid was collected as well. The full study cohort comprised about 25 ankylosing spondylitis patients and over a hundred healthy donors.

Points the paper makes about the study in general: Some of the motif variants had been reported before in the synovial fluid and blood of reactive arthritis patients, a finding that suggests common disease-initiation mechanisms. Blood from ankylosing spondylitis patients appeared to be characterized by a TCR beta motif composed of eight or nine highly homologous amino acid variants. The disease-linked clones were reported to be significantly enriched in matched synovial fluid samples from ankylosing spondylitis patients. In peripheral blood, the disease-linked clones were found at relatively low frequencies and had a CD8+ phenotype.

Reading the germline V gene (reference sequence) gives CDR1 MNHEY and CDR2 SMNVEV. V gives up 5 bases and J gives up 1 base, and the segment between their germline ends measures 14 bases. Its CDR3 holds 15 amino acids, cysteine through phenylalanine. The CDR3 DNA has 45 bases and is translated from base 1. A note on this clonotype: Its cognate antigen has yet to be identified. No base quality information exists; no much larger clone differs at one position.

Data came from an Illumina HiSeq 2500. Quantitative 5'-RACE with molecular barcodes was the method used to prepare the TCR beta libraries. On the authors' methods: A new computational method, built on a probabilistic model of VDJ rearrangement, was used to identify disease-linked TCR variants. TCRdb reworked the public reads: Q25 trimming with fastp, MiXCR clone assembly, productive beta chains retained. Every entry covers one CDR3 protein and lists the most common genes and DNA from its rows. The V and J calls and clone size are TCRdb's, not the authors'. The table for this sample lists approximately 150,000 distinct CDR3 sequences; 15% to 20% of them were counted only once. Around a third of the sample is in the top ten clones.

The sequenced material came from blood, either unsorted or a sorted T cell fraction (not recorded which). The origin of this receptor is a male donor with ankylosing spondylitis. This sequence uses TRBV27 and TRBJ1-2, with TRBD1 tentatively as D gene (5 bases match). This receptor carries the CDR3 CASSPRGQVNYGYTF. The nucleotide sequence reads as follows: TGTGCCAGCAGTCCCCGCGGACAAGTTAACTATGGCTACACCTTC.